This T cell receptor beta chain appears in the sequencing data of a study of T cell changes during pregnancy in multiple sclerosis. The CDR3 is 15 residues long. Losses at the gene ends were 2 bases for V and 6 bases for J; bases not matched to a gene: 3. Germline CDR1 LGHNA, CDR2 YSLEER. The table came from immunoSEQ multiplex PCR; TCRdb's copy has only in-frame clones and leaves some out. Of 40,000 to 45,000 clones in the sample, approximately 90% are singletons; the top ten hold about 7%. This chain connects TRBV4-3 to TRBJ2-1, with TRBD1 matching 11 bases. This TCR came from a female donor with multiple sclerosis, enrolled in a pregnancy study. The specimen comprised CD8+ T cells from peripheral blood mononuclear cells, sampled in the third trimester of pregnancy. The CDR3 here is CASSQSDRGLNEQFF. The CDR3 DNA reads TGCGCCAGCAGCCAATCGGACAGGGGGCTCAATGAGCAGTTCTTC.